Each of the 31 T cell receptor beta chains below was sequenced from the same sample in a study of shared clonotypes between healthy human individuals. The table came from immunoSEQ multiplex PCR; TCRdb's copy has only in-frame clones and leaves some out. The data contain about 2.3 million clones, over 85% of them singletons. The sequenced material came from naive CD4+ T cells from PBMCs. The subset is: CD45RA+ positively selected. All receptors derive from a man aged 18-30 years in good health. Some clones in this sample may be carry-over from other donors' samples.

Of note for this clone: An end of the junction differs from the germline gene, which may be a read error. This chain connects TRBV30 to TRBJ1-3; a possible D gene is TRBD1 (6 bases). CDR1 and CDR2 (germline): GTSNPN, SVGIG (reference sequence). The length of the CDR3 is 15 residues. The CDR3 protein is CAWSARDISGNTVYF. The CDR3 nucleotides are TGTGCCTGGAGTGCCAGGGACATCTCTGGAAACACCGTATATTTT.

The sample holds a few counts of this clone. The rearrangement joins TRBV29-1 to TRBJ1-1; the D is unclear. Trimming shortened V by 5 bases and J by 0 bases, and 10 bases separated the two germline ends. Germline CDR1 SQVTM, CDR2 ANQGSEA. The CDR3 runs to 13 residues. The CDR3 nucleotides are TGCAGCGTTCAACTACCTATGAACACTGAAGCTTTCTTT. Translation gives CSVQLPMNTEAFF.

This sequence joins TRBV5-1 and TRBJ2-5; the D call may be TRBD1 or TRBD2 (5 bases each). The V end was cut by 0 bases, the J end by 11 bases, with 14 bases between. CDR1 SGHRS and CDR2 YFSETQ come from the germline V gene. The CDR3 covers 13 residues. For the CDR3, the DNA is TGCGCCAGCAGCTTGGAACATAGCGCAGGGCAGTACTTC. Encoded protein: CASSLEHSAGQYF. Combining the CDR3 with reference TRBV5-1 and TRBJ2-5 gives the whole variable domain KAGVTQTPRYLIKTRGQQVTLSCSPISGHRSVSWYQQTPGQGLQFLFEYFSETQRNKGNFPGRFSGRQFSNSRSEMNVSTLELGDSALYLCASSLEHSAGQYFGPGTRLLVL.

On this clone itself: The same CDR3 also results from other DNA sequences found in this sample. J is TRBJ2-7 and V is TRBV27; no clear D. Trimming shortened V by 3 bases and J by 3 bases, and 9 bases separated the two germline ends. CDR3 length: 13 residues. Germline V lookup: CDR1 MNHEY, CDR2 SMNVEV (reference sequence). The CDR3 region is CASSLSAYYEQYF. CDR3 sequence (DNA): TGTGCCAGCAGTTTGTCGGCGTACTACGAGCAGTACTTC.

The chain recombines TRBV6-5 with TRBJ2-7, with D uncertain. The CDR3 is 13 amino acids. V lost 5 bases and J 0 bases, leaving 8 bases between the germline ends. Looked up from germline, CDR1 is MNHEY and CDR2 is SVGAGI. CDR3 sequence: CASSLSFSYEQYF. The CDR3 coding sequence is TGTGCCAGCAGTCTCTCATTCTCCTACGAGCAGTACTTC.

The chain couples TRBV5-6 to TRBJ1-1, with a tentative D call TRBD1 (5 bases). CDR3 size: 14 residues. CDR1 is SGHDT and CDR2 is YYEEEE in the germline V gene. Trimming removed 2 bases from V and 1 base from J, with 9 bases in between. The CDR3 loop reads CASSFGGSNTEAFF. The CDR3 nucleotides read TGTGCCAGCAGCTTTGGGGGTTCGAACACTGAAGCTTTCTTT.

The V call is TRBV6-5, the J call TRBJ1-3, with 7 bases aligning to TRBD1. The V and J ends lost 6 bases and 0 bases, in that order; junction bases with no gene match: 5. The CDR3 spans 15 residues. Germline V gene lookup returns CDR1 MNHEY and CDR2 SVGAGI. This CDR3 reads CASRLNRGSGNTIYF. In nucleotides, the CDR3 is TGTGCCAGCAGACTAAACAGGGGCTCTGGAAACACCATATATTTT.

The V gene is TRBV6-1, the J gene TRBJ2-7; a possible D gene is TRBD1 (6 bases). This CDR3 is built from 15 residues. The germline gives CDR1 MNHNS, CDR2 SASEGT. Trimming removed 2 bases at V and 4 bases at J, with 15 bases between. The CDR3 loop is CASSERGRRSYEQYF. As DNA, the CDR3 is TGTGCCAGCAGTGAAAGGGGGAGACGTAGTTACGAGCAGTACTTC.

The chain employs TRBV7-9 and TRBJ2-3; D gene ambiguous. The CDR3 has 12 amino acids. Germline assignment: CDR1 SEHNR and CDR2 FQNEAQ (reference sequence). Deletions cut 4 bases from V and 6 bases from J, with 8 bases between. In DNA form, the CDR3 reads TGTGCCAGCAGCTCCCGGCGGGATACGCAGTATTTT. Translated, it gives CASSSRRDTQYF.

This chain links TRBV19 with TRBJ1-4; D not resolved. Germline V gene data show CDR1 as LNHDA and CDR2 as SQIVND (reference sequence). Trimming shortened V by 6 bases and J by 2 bases, and 13 bases separated the two germline ends. The CDR3 extends over 15 amino acids. CDR3 sequence reads: CASSHSIGTNEKLFF. CDR3 DNA: TGTGCCAGTAGCCACTCCATAGGGACTAATGAAAAACTGTTTTTT.

This chain uses TRBV29-1 with TRBJ2-1; TRBD2 matches 9 bases. Germline V lookup: CDR1 SQVTM, CDR2 ANQGSEA. The CDR3 extends over 14 amino acids. J lost 8 bases, V lost 5 bases, and 10 bases had no gene match. CDR3 sequence reads: CSVITAGGPDEQFF. The CDR3 coding sequence is TGCAGCGTTATAACGGCGGGAGGGCCGGATGAGCAGTTCTTC.

The chain links TRBV11-2 to TRBJ2-2; 9 bases fit TRBD2. This CDR3 comprises 18 residues. The V and J ends lost 7 bases and 5 bases, in that order; junction bases with no gene match: 17. CDR1 is SGHAT and CDR2 is FQNNGV in the germline V gene. The CDR3 is CASTTRVAGASGTGELFF. In DNA, the CDR3 is TGTGCCAGCACAACTAGGGTAGCGGGAGCCTCGGGGACCGGGGAGCTGTTTTTT.

CDR3 loop: CSVRQTMNTGELFF. In DNA form, the CDR3 reads TGCAGCGTCCGACAGACCATGAACACCGGGGAGCTGTTTTTT. This chain uses TRBV29-1 with TRBJ2-2; D possibly corresponds to TRBD1 (5 bases). This CDR3 region has 14 residues. Germline CDR1 reads SQVTM; CDR2 reads ANQGSEA. Trimming shortened V by 6 bases and J by 1 base, and 12 bases separated the two germline ends.

The rearrangement uses TRBV18 and TRBJ2-1; no reliable D call. Germline CDR1 KGHSH, CDR2 LQKENI. The CDR3 sequence is 15 residues long. V was cut by 3 bases and J by 0 bases, with 9 bases left in between. The CDR3, as DNA: TGTGCCAGCTCACCTGTAGCTGACTCCTACAATGAGCAGTTCTTC. The encoded protein is CASSPVADSYNEQFF.

This clone was observed a single time. The V call is TRBV5-1, the J call TRBJ2-5, with TRBD2 identical over 11 bases. V gave up 3 bases and J gave up 9 bases; unmatched junction bases: 13. This CDR3 comprises 16 residues. Germline values: CDR1 SGHRS, CDR2 YFSETQ. The CDR3 bases are TGCGCCAGCAGCTCTTCTAGCGGGGGGAGCCGGGCGGCCCAGTACTTC. This encodes CASSSSSGGSRAAQYF.

This chain connects TRBV19 to TRBJ1-4; TRBD1 might be the D (5 bases). V dropped 5 bases and J dropped 8 bases, with 18 bases sitting between them. Germline V gene lookup returns CDR1 LNHDA and CDR2 SQIVND (reference sequence). This CDR3 is 15 amino acids long. As DNA, the CDR3 is TGTGCCAGTAGTTACCCCGGGACCAGGGACGAAAAACTGTTTTTT. It codes for CASSYPGTRDEKLFF.

The rearrangement uses TRBV5-1 and TRBJ2-3; D might be TRBD2 (5 bases). This CDR3 is 14 amino acids long. The V end lost 6 bases, the J end lost 4 bases, and 15 bases lay between the germline ends. Germline V gene sequence: CDR1 SGHRS, CDR2 YFSETQ. In DNA form, the CDR3 reads TGCGCCAGCAATGGCGGGCCTGGTGCAGATACGCAGTATTTT. This sequence encodes CASNGGPGADTQYF.

This clone appeared a single time. The chain recombines TRBV5-1 with TRBJ2-1; a possible D gene is TRBD2 (5 bases). Germline V CDR1 and CDR2: SGHRS, YFSETQ. There are 15 residues in the CDR3. V lost 4 bases, J lost 0 bases, and 11 bases lay in between. The CDR3 region has the DNA TGCGCCAGCAGCCAAAGGACTGACTCCTACAATGAGCAGTTCTTC. This translates into CASSQRTDSYNEQFF. Full variable domain (missing parts from reference TRBV5-1 and TRBJ2-1): KAGVTQTPRYLIKTRGQQVTLSCSPISGHRSVSWYQQTPGQGLQFLFEYFSETQRNKGNFPGRFSGRQFSNSRSEMNVSTLELGDSALYLCASSQRTDSYNEQFFGPGTRLTVL.

The rearrangement uses TRBV10-1 and TRBJ1-1; 8 positions match TRBD1. Per the germline V gene, CDR1 is WNHNN and CDR2 is SYGVQD (reference sequence). V gave up 3 bases and J gave up 6 bases; unmatched junction bases: 9. The CDR3 length is 15 residues. In DNA form, the CDR3 reads TGCGCCAGCAGTGAATGGAGACAGGGGATCCCTGAAGCTTTCTTT. Amino acid sequence: CASSEWRQGIPEAFF.

V is TRBV2 and J is TRBJ2-1; 7 nucleotides agree with TRBD2. Germline V gene data show CDR1 as SNHLY and CDR2 as FYNNEI. The junction had 9 bases not matched to a gene; V was cut back by 3 bases and J by 7 bases. The CDR3 covers 15 residues. This CDR3 reads CASSDRREKRNEQFF. CDR3 DNA sequence: TGTGCCAGCAGTGACCGGCGGGAGAAGAGGAATGAGCAGTTCTTC.

The chain combines TRBV4-1 with TRBJ2-7; perhaps D is TRBD1 or TRBD2 (7 bases each). This CDR3 spans 16 amino acids. Trimming took 0 bases from V and 3 from J, leaving 15 bases between them. Per germline, CDR1 MGHRA and CDR2 YSYEKL. The CDR3 region is CASSQDPPGGVYEQYF. The CDR3 DNA reads TGCGCCAGCAGCCAAGATCCCCCAGGGGGGGTCTACGAGCAGTACTTC.

CDR3 bases: TGTGCCAGCAGCCGCGGGACTAGCAGGACTAGCACAGATACGCAGTATTTT. Its protein is CASSRGTSRTSTDTQYF. V and J are TRBV7-2 and TRBJ2-3, with 9 bases matching TRBD2. Trimming cost V 5 bases and J 0 bases; bases outside gene matches: 9. The CDR3 sequence is 17 residues long. Germline V CDR1 and CDR2: SGHTA, FQGNSA.

This chain joins TRBV12-5 and TRBJ2-5; no clear D. Germline values: CDR1 LGHNT, CDR2 FRNRAP. V lost 6 bases and J lost 4, with 15 bases in between. There are 14 residues in the CDR3. CDR3 sequence: CASGASGVGETQYF. As DNA, the CDR3 is TGTGCTAGTGGCGCATCTGGGGTAGGAGAGACCCAGTACTTC. Drawing the rest from reference TRBV12-5 and TRBJ2-5, the complete variable domain is DARVTQTPRHKVTEMGQEVTMRCQPILGHNTVFWYRQTMMQGLELLAYFRNRAPLDDSGMPKDRFSAEMPDATLATLKIQPSEPRDSAVYFCASGASGVGETQYFGPGTRLLVL.

This chain links TRBV4-2 with TRBJ2-7, with D possibly being TRBD2 (6 bases). The CDR3 extends over 16 amino acids. V was shortened by 2 bases and J by 4 bases, with 18 bases between the two germline ends. The germline V gene encodes CDR1 LGHNA and CDR2 YNFKEQ. CDR3 in DNA: TGTGCCAGCAGCCAATTCGATGGGCGGGCGGGGTACGAGCAGTACTTC. Amino acids: CASSQFDGRAGYEQYF.

The rearrangement uses TRBV6-1 and TRBJ2-1, with D unclear. This CDR3 has 16 residues. Per the germline V gene, CDR1 is MNHNS and CDR2 is SASEGT. V gave up 2 bases and J gave up 7 bases, with 18 bases separating them. The CDR3 is CASSERRLPLANEQFF. The CDR3 DNA reads as TGTGCCAGCAGTGAACGACGGCTTCCCCTTGCGAATGAGCAGTTCTTC.

About this clone: Different DNA sequences within this sample yield the same CDR3. This chain uses TRBV20-1 with TRBJ1-2, with unresolved D. Germline V CDR1 and CDR2: DFQATT, SNEGSKA (reference sequence). Trimming shortened V by 1 base and J by 3 bases, and 3 bases separated the two germline ends. CDR3 length: 11 amino acids. CDR3 coding DNA: TGCAGTGCTAGAGTAGACTATGGCTACACCTTC. This translates into CSARVDYGYTF.

This chain joins TRBV10-3 and TRBJ2-7, with D hard to call. V lost 6 bases and J lost 2, with 11 bases in between. The germline CDR1 and CDR2 sequences are ENHRY and SYGVKD. CDR3 length equals 13 residues. The DNA of the CDR3 is TGTGCCATCAGCCCCGGGCAGCCCTACGAGCAGTACTTC. Amino acid sequence: CAISPGQPYEQYF.

As to this clone: Other DNA sequences in this specimen translate into the identical CDR3. The chain uses TRBV6-1 and TRBJ2-6; no firm D call. This CDR3 comprises 15 residues. Germline CDR1 reads MNHNS; CDR2 reads SASEGT. Trimming removed 0 bases at V and 0 bases at J, with 3 bases between. As DNA, the CDR3 is TGTGCCAGCAGTGAAGCAGGCTCTGGGGCCAACGTCCTGACTTTC. It yields the protein CASSEAGSGANVLTF.

This chain joins TRBV15 and TRBJ2-5; weak D call: TRBD2 (6 bases). Trimming pared 5 bases from V and 2 bases from J, leaving 18 bases between. Germline values: CDR1 LNHNV, CDR2 YYDKDF (reference sequence). This CDR3 contains 16 residues. The CDR3 is CATSGRWLAEQETQYF. Here the CDR3 DNA reads TGTGCCACCAGCGGGCGATGGTTAGCGGAACAAGAGACCCAGTACTTC.

Here the CDR3 DNA reads TGCAGCGTTGGAAACAGGGGCACTGAAGCTTTCTTT. Residues: CSVGNRGTEAFF. The V gene is TRBV29-1, the J gene TRBJ1-1; 7 bases match TRBD1. The trim removed 4 bases at V and 4 bases at J, leaving 3 bases unmatched. Germline lookup yields CDR1 SQVTM and CDR2 ANQGSEA. The CDR3 covers 12 residues.

The genes are TRBV18 and TRBJ2-5, with a possible D match to TRBD2 (6 bases). CDR3 length: 14 residues. Trimming removed 3 bases at V and 3 bases at J, with 11 bases between. The germline gives CDR1 KGHSH, CDR2 LQKENI. The chain's CDR3 is CASSPRLDEETQYF. The CDR3 bases are TGTGCCAGCTCACCCCGACTAGATGAAGAGACCCAGTACTTC.